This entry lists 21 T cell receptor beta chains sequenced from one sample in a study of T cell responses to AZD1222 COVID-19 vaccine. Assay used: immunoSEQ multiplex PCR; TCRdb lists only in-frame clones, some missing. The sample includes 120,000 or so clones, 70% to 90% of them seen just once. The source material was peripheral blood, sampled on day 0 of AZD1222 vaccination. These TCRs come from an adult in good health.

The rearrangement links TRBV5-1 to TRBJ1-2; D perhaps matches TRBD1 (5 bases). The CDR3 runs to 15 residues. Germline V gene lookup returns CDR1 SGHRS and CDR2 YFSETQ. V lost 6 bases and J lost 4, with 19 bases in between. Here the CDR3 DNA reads TGCGCCAGCAAGCTTGGAGGAGGGGTGGGCTATGGCTACACCTTC. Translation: CASKLGGGVGYGYTF.

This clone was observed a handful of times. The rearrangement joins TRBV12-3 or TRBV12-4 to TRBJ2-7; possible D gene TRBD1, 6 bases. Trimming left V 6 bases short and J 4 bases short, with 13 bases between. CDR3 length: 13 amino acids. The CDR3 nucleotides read TGTGCCAGCAGCCCCCCAGGACAGTACGAGCAGTACTTC. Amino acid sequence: CASSPPGQYEQYF.

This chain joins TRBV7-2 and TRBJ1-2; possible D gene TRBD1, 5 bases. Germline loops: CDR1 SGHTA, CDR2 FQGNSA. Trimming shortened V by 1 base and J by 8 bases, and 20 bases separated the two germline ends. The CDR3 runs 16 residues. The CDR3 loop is CASSLGVGTAMGGYTF. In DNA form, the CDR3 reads TGTGCCAGCAGCTTAGGGGTTGGGACCGCGATGGGAGGCTACACCTTC.

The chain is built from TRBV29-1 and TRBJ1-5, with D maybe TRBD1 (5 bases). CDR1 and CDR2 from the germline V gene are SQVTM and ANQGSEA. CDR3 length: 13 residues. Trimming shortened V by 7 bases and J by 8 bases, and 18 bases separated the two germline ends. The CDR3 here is CSAIKAQGEPQHF. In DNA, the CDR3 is TGCAGCGCTATAAAGGCCCAGGGCGAGCCCCAGCATTTT.

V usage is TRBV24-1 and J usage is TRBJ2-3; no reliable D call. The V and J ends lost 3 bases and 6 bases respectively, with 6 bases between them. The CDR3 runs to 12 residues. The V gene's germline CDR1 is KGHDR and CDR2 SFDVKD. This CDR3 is CATSDPRDTQYF. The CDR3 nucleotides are TGTGCCACCAGTGATCCGCGGGATACGCAGTATTTT.

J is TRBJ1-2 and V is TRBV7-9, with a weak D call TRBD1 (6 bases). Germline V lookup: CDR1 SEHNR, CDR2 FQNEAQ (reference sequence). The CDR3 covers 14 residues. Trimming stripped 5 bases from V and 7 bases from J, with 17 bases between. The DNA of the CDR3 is TGTGCCAGCAGCCCACAAACAGGGTACCCTGGCTACACCTTC. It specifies CASSPQTGYPGYTF. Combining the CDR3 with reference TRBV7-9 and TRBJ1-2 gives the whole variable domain DTGVSQNPRHKITKRGQNVTFRCDPISEHNRLYWYRQTLGQGPEFLTYFQNEAQLEKSRLLSDRFSAERPKGSFSTLEIQRTEQGDSAMYLCASSPQTGYPGYTFGSGTRLTVV.

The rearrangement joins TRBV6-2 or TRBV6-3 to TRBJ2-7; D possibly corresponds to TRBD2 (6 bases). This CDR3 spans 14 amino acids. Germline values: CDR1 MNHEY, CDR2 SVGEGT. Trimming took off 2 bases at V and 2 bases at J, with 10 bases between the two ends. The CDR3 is CASSYRTGAYEQYF. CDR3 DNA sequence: TGTGCCAGCAGTTACAGGACGGGAGCCTACGAGCAGTACTTC.

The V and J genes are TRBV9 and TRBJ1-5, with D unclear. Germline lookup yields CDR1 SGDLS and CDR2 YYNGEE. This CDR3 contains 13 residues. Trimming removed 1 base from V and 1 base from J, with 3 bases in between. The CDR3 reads CASSVTSNQPQHF. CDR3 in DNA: TGTGCCAGCAGCGTAACAAGCAATCAGCCCCAGCATTTT.

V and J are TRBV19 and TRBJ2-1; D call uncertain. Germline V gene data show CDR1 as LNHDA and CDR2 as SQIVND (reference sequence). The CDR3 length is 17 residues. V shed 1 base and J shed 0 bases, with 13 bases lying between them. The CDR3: CASSIVLEASSYNEQFF. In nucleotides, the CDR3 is TGTGCCAGTAGTATAGTTCTCGAGGCGAGCTCCTACAATGAGCAGTTCTTC. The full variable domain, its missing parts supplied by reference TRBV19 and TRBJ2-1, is DGGITQSPKYLFRKEGQNVTLSCEQNLNHDAMYWYRQDPGQGLRLIYYSQIVNDFQKGDIAEGYSVSREKKESFPLTVTSAQKNPTAFYLCASSIVLEASSYNEQFFGPGTRLTVL.

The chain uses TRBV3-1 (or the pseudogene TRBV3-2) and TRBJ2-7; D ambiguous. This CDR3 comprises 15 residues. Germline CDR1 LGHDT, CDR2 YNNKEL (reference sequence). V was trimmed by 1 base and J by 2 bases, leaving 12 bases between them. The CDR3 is CASSQVGRVTYEQYF. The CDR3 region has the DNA TGTGCCAGCAGCCAAGTAGGACGGGTGACCTACGAGCAGTACTTC.

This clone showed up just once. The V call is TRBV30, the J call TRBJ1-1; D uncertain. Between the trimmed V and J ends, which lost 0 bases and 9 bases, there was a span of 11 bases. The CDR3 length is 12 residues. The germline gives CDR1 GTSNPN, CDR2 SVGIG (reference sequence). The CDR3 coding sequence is TGTGCCTGGAGTGTAGCACAGATTAAAGCTTTCTTT. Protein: CAWSVAQIKAFF.

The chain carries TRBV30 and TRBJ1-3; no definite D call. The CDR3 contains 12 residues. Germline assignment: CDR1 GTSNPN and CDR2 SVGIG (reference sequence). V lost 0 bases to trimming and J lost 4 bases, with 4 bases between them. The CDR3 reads CAWSVRGNTIYF. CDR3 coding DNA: TGTGCCTGGAGTGTACGGGGAAACACCATATATTTT.

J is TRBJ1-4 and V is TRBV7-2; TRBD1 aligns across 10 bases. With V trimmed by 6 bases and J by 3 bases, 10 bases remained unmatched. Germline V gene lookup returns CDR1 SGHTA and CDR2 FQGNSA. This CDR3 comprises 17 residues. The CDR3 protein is CASRPGTGVRANEKLFF. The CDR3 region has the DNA TGTGCCAGCAGGCCCGGGACAGGGGTTAGAGCTAATGAAAAACTGTTTTTT.

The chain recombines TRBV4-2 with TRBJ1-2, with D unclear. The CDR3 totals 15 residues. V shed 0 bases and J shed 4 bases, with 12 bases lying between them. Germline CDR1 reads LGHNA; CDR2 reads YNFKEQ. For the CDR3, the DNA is TGTGCCAGCAGCCAAGAAGATGGCGGCAGCTATGGCTACACCTTC. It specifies CASSQEDGGSYGYTF.

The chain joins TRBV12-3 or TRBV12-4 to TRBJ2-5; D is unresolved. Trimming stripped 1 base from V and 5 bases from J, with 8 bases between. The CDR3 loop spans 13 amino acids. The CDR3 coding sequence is TGTGCCAGCAGTTTAGGGGCAGCGGAGACCCAGTACTTC. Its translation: CASSLGAAETQYF.

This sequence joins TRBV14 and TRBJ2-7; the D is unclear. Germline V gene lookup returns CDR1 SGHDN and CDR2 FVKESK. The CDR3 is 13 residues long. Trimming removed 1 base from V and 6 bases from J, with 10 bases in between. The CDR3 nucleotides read TGTGCCAGCAGCCAAGCACTCAGAACCGAGCAGTACTTC. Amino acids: CASSQALRTEQYF.

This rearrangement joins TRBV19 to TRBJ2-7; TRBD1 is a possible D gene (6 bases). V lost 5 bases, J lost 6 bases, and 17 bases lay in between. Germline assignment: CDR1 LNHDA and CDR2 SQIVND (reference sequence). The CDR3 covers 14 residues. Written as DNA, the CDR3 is TGTGCCAGTAGTCCTCGGACAGTCTCGGGCGAGCAGTACTTC. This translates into CASSPRTVSGEQYF.

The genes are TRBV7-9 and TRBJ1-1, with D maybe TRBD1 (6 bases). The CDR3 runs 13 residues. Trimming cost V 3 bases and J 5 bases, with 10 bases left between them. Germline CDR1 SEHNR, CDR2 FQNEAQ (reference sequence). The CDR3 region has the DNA TGTGCCAGCAGCTTTACAGGGCGGACTGAAGCTTTCTTT. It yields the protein CASSFTGRTEAFF.

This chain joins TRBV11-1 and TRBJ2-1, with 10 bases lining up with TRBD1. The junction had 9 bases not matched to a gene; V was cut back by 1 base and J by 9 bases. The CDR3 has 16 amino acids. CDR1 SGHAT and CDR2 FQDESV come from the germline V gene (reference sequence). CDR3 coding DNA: TGTGCCAGCAGCTTAGTGACAGGGGGCGAAGTACCTGAGCAGTTCTTC. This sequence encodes CASSLVTGGEVPEQFF. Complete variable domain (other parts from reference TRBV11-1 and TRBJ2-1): EAEVAQSPRYKITEKSQAVAFWCDPISGHATLYWYRQILGQGPELLVQFQDESVVDDSQLPKDRFSAERLKGVDSTLKIQPAELGDSAMYLCASSLVTGGEVPEQFFGPGTRLTVL.

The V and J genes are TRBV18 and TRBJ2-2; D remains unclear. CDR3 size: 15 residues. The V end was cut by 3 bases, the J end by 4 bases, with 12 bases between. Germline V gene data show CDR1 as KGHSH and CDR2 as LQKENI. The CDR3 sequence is CASSPRQDITGELFF. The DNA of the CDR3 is TGTGCCAGCTCACCTCGTCAGGATATCACCGGGGAGCTGTTTTTT. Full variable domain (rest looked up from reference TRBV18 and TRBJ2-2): NAGVMQNPRHLVRRRGQEARLRCSPMKGHSHVYWYRQLPEEGLKFMVYLQKENIIDESGMPKERFSAEFPKEGPSILRIQQVVRGDSAAYFCASSPRQDITGELFFGEGSRLTVL.

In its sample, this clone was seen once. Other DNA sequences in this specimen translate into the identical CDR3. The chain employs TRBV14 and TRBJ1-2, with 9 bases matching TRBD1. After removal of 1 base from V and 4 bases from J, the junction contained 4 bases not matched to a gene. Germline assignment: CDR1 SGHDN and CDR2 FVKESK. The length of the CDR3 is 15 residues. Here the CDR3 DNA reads TGTGCCAGCAGCCAAGGTGGGACAGGGAGCTATGGCTACACCTTC. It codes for CASSQGGTGSYGYTF.